This TCR beta chain was captured by sequencing in a study of regulatory T cells in long-lasting Graves disease. This clonotype was seen a few times. Investigators prepared the TCR beta libraries by applying iRepertoire HTBI primers and Arm-PCR of CDR3 regions. One entry per CDR3 protein, called by TCRdb with MiXCR from the multiplex PCR reads. The sample has about 460,000 distinct CDR3 sequences; 11% to 15% are singletons. The time point is: newly diagnosed GD, antithyroid drugs for less than 3 months. PBMC RNA served as the TCR library source. The CDR3 has 14 amino acids. The V and J ends lost 3 bases and 4 bases respectively, with 11 bases between them. Germline assignment: CDR1 KGHDR and CDR2 SFDVKD. This same sample was also part of a study on T cells in Graves' hyperthyroidism and ophthalmopathy.

This chain joins TRBV24-1 and TRBJ1-1, with D possibly being TRBD1 (6 bases). Sequenced here: peripheral blood mononuclear cells (PBMCs), sampled at new diagnosis, from a patient treated with antithyroid drugs. The sequence was obtained from a woman in her fifties or sixties with Graves disease. The CDR3 region is CATSDGGGGTEAFF. CDR3 DNA: TGTGCCACCAGTGATGGAGGGGGGGGCACTGAAGCTTTCTTT.